Below are 11 T cell receptor beta chains sequenced from a single sample in a study of T cell responses to AZD1222 COVID-19 vaccine. Profiling relied on immunoSEQ multiplex PCR, and the TCRdb table lists in-frame clones only, not all of them. The sample records around 200,000 clones, just over 90% being singletons. The specimen was peripheral blood, collected on day 0 of AZD1222 vaccination. Receptors were obtained from an adult in good health.

The chain carries TRBV29-1 and TRBJ2-3, with TRBD2 matching 9 bases. After removal of 7 bases from V and 2 bases from J, the junction contained 4 bases not matched to a gene. The CDR3 contains 13 residues. Germline V lookup: CDR1 SQVTM, CDR2 ANQGSEA. This CDR3 is CSATSGVTDTQYF. The CDR3 DNA follows: TGCAGCGCGACTAGCGGTGTCACAGATACGCAGTATTTT.

The V gene is TRBV4-2, the J gene TRBJ2-7; 9 bases fit TRBD1. Germline V gene data show CDR1 as LGHNA and CDR2 as YNFKEQ. CDR3 size: 17 residues. V shed 2 bases, J shed 3 bases, and the junction held 11 bases outside the gene matches. Written as DNA, the CDR3 is TGTGCCAGCAGCCAACTTCTAGCGGACAGGGGACGCTACGAGCAGTACTTC. Protein sequence: CASSQLLADRGRYEQYF.

This chain uses TRBV19 with TRBJ2-2; 11 bases fit TRBD2. The CDR3 contains 14 residues. Germline-derived CDR1 and CDR2 are LNHDA and SQIVND (reference sequence). J was trimmed by 7 bases and V by 3 bases; bases with no gene match: 1. CDR3: CASSMTSGVGELFF. For the CDR3, the DNA is TGTGCCAGTAGTATGACTAGCGGGGTCGGGGAGCTGTTTTTT.

The chain uses TRBV5-6 and TRBJ1-2; D perhaps matches TRBD1 (5 bases). This CDR3 has 16 residues. CDR1 SGHDT and CDR2 YYEEEE come from the germline V gene. V lost 0 bases and J lost 3, with 15 bases in between. The CDR3 here is CASSLGGLGADYGYTF. The CDR3 bases are TGTGCCAGCAGCTTGGGCGGTTTAGGGGCTGACTATGGCTACACCTTC. The whole variable domain, filled in from reference TRBV5-6 and TRBJ1-2, reads DAGVTQSPTHLIKTRGQQVTLRCSPKSGHDTVSWYQQALGQGPQFIFQYYEEEERQRGNFPDRFSGHQFPNYSSELNVNALLLGDSALYLCASSLGGLGADYGYTFGSGTRLTVV.

The V call is TRBV12-3 or TRBV12-4, the J call TRBJ2-3, with no clear D. The CDR3 extends over 12 amino acids. The V gene lost 6 bases and the J gene lost 7 bases, with 11 bases spanning the gap. CDR3 DNA: TGTGCCAGCAGCCGGAGTTCTTATACGCAGTATTTT. Protein: CASSRSSYTQYF.

The V and J genes are TRBV5-1 and TRBJ2-1; 10 positions match TRBD2. CDR1 SGHRS and CDR2 YFSETQ come from the germline V gene. V was pared by 1 base and J by 4 bases, with 11 bases of the junction left unmatched. CDR3 length: 18 amino acids. CDR3 residues: CASSLLVAGGLQYNEQFF. The CDR3, as DNA: TGCGCCAGCAGCTTGTTGGTAGCGGGGGGCCTCCAGTACAATGAGCAGTTCTTC.

The rearrangement joins TRBV24-1 to TRBJ2-1, with 11 bases identical to TRBD2. After removal of 2 bases from V and 8 bases from J, the junction contained 7 bases not matched to a gene. The CDR3 is 16 amino acids. Germline CDR1 and CDR2: KGHDR and SFDVKD. In DNA, the CDR3 is TGTGCCACCAGTGATTCTAGACTAGCGGGAATAGATGAGCAGTTCTTC. This translates into CATSDSRLAGIDEQFF.

The rearrangement links TRBV7-8 to TRBJ1-5, with TRBD1 matching over 8 bases. V lost 1 base, J lost 1 base, and 3 bases stayed unmatched. This CDR3 is built from 16 residues. Germline V lookup: CDR1 SGHVS, CDR2 FQNEAQ. In nucleotides, the CDR3 is TGTGCCAGCAGCTTAGGCCGACAGGGGAGCAATCAGCCCCAGCATTTT. This codes for CASSLGRQGSNQPQHF.

This clone was counted once. This chain connects TRBV11-3 to TRBJ2-1; D remains unclear. Trimming took 1 base from V and 7 from J, leaving 14 bases between them. The CDR3 extends over 15 amino acids. Germline V CDR1 and CDR2: SGHNT, YENEEA. CDR3 nucleotides: TGTGCCAGCAGCTTAGGCGGATATAATTGGAATGAGCAGTTCTTC. Protein sequence: CASSLGGYNWNEQFF.

For this clone: Germline is not matched at one junction end, which may reflect a read error. The chain carries TRBV27 and TRBJ2-7, with 9 nucleotides matching TRBD2. The CDR3 is 13 residues long. Germline CDR1 and CDR2: MNHEY and SMNVEV (reference sequence). CDR3 loop: CASDSGSSNEQYF. Here the CDR3 DNA reads TGTGCCAGTGATAGCGGGAGCTCCAACGAGCAGTACTTC.

The rearrangement links TRBV30 to TRBJ1-6; D is unclear. Between the trimmed V and J ends, which lost 5 bases and 13 bases, there was a span of 15 bases. The germline V gene has CDR1 GTSNPN and CDR2 SVGIG (reference sequence). The CDR3 has 12 residues. The CDR3 coding sequence is TGTGCCTGGTCTGGTAATGGTTATCCCCTCCACTTT. Translating it yields CAWSGNGYPLHF.